This passage covers 17 T cell receptor beta chains from one sample sequenced in a study of shared clonotypes between healthy human individuals. Assay used: immunoSEQ multiplex PCR; TCRdb lists only in-frame clones, some missing. The data hold approximately 1,000,000 clones, with 70% to 85% observed a single time. The sample consisted of memory CD4+ T cells from PBMCs. Subset given: CD45RA-negative fraction. The receptor set was obtained from a man in his late teens or twenties in good health. Some clones in this sample may be carry-over from other donors' samples.

The chain carries TRBV29-1 and TRBJ1-2; D gene unclear. Trimming pared 1 base from V and 5 bases from J, leaving 11 bases between. The germline gives CDR1 SQVTM, CDR2 ANQGSEA. The CDR3 has 13 residues. The CDR3 is CSVEVGAGYGYTF. CDR3 coding DNA: TGCAGCGTTGAAGTCGGTGCGGGATATGGCTACACCTTC.

CDR3 loop: CASSLGQPVNTEAFF. CDR3 coding DNA: TGTGCCAGCAGCTTAGGACAGCCCGTGAACACTGAAGCTTTCTTT. The chain uses TRBV7-9 and TRBJ1-1; TRBD1 might be the D (5 bases). This CDR3 is built from 15 residues. Trimming removed 1 base from V and 0 bases from J, with 9 bases in between. Germline values: CDR1 SEHNR, CDR2 FQNEAQ (reference sequence).

The chain joins TRBV5-5 to TRBJ1-1; D is undetermined. The germline V gene encodes CDR1 SGHKS and CDR2 YYEKEE (reference sequence). This CDR3 has 14 residues. Trimming stripped 2 bases from V and 2 bases from J, with 10 bases between. CDR3 sequence (DNA): TGTGCCAGCAGCTTTTACAGAGATAACACTGAAGCTTTCTTT. Encoded protein: CASSFYRDNTEAFF.

This clone came up a few times. The V and J genes are TRBV30 and TRBJ2-7; possibly TRBD1 or TRBD2 for D (5 bases each). V was trimmed by 0 bases and J by 13 bases, leaving 16 bases between them. CDR1 GTSNPN and CDR2 SVGIG come from the germline V gene (reference sequence). The CDR3 covers 12 residues. The CDR3 coding sequence is TGTGCCTGGAGTGTACGAGCTGGGACCGGCTACTTC. It codes for CAWSVRAGTGYF.

J is TRBJ1-1 and V is TRBV2; D not resolved. The germline V gene has CDR1 SNHLY and CDR2 FYNNEI. Trimming removed 6 bases from V and 3 bases from J, with 14 bases in between. This CDR3 region has 14 residues. CDR3 in amino acids: CASRRRLWDTEAFF. The CDR3 DNA sequence: TGTGCCAGCAGGAGGAGGCTTTGGGACACTGAAGCTTTCTTT.

This chain joins TRBV5-1 and TRBJ2-7; D is possibly TRBD2 (5 bases). Per germline, CDR1 SGHRS and CDR2 YFSETQ. V lost 1 base and J 6 bases, leaving 20 bases between the germline ends. The CDR3 is 16 amino acids. As DNA, the CDR3 is TGCGCCAGCAGCTTGATGGACTCCAGCCTAGGGAGCGAGCAGTACTTC. The encoded protein is CASSLMDSSLGSEQYF. The full variable domain, rest sourced from reference TRBV5-1 and TRBJ2-7, is KAGVTQTPRYLIKTRGQQVTLSCSPISGHRSVSWYQQTPGQGLQFLFEYFSETQRNKGNFPGRFSGRQFSNSRSEMNVSTLELGDSALYLCASSLMDSSLGSEQYFGPGTRLTVT.

This sequence joins TRBV6-1 and TRBJ2-7; 9 positions match TRBD2. CDR3 length: 15 residues. Germline CDR1 MNHNS, CDR2 SASEGT. V dropped 1 base and J dropped 4; count of bases not matched to a gene: 5. DNA for the CDR3: TGTGCCAGCAGTGAAGGCGGGAGGGCCCTTTACGAGCAGTACTTC. It translates to CASSEGGRALYEQYF.

Comments on this clone: The junction does not match germline at one end; this may be a read error. J is TRBJ1-1 and V is TRBV29-1; TRBD1 is a possible D gene (5 bases). The CDR3 sequence is 13 residues long. Germline assignment: CDR1 SQVTM and CDR2 ANQGSEA. The CDR3 spells CSVQGRVGTEAFF. CDR3 in DNA: TGTTCGGTTCAGGGAAGAGTGGGCACTGAAGCTTTCTTT.

The chain combines TRBV19 with TRBJ1-2, with D tentatively TRBD1 (6 bases). The germline V and J ends were trimmed by 6 bases and 2 bases, with 22 bases remaining between them. Per germline, CDR1 LNHDA and CDR2 SQIVND (reference sequence). CDR3 size: 17 residues. The DNA for the CDR3 is TGTGCCAGTAGAACCTACAGGGAAAACCTCTTCAACTATGGCTACACCTTC. Translating gives CASRTYRENLFNYGYTF.

The chain couples TRBV30 to TRBJ1-2; a possible D gene is TRBD1 (5 bases). Trimming left V 4 bases short and J 8 bases short, with 23 bases between. The CDR3 is made up of 15 amino acids. Germline CDR1 reads GTSNPN; CDR2 reads SVGIG (reference sequence). The CDR3 nucleotides are TGTGCCTGGATTTCGGGGGTAATTGGCCCCAGGGGCTACACCTTC. It is translated as CAWISGVIGPRGYTF.

This clone was seen only once. The rearrangement uses TRBV4-2 and TRBJ2-1; 10 positions match TRBD2. V was pared by 5 bases and J by 9 bases, with 10 bases of the junction left unmatched. This CDR3 region has 15 residues. CDR1 and CDR2 from the germline V gene are LGHNA and YNFKEQ. This chain's CDR3 is CASSKQGLASGEQFF. In nucleotides, the CDR3 is TGTGCCAGCAGCAAACAGGGACTAGCGTCGGGTGAGCAGTTCTTC.

CDR3 sequence: CSAEGPYEQYF. The CDR3 DNA sequence: TGCAGTGCTGAGGGGCCCTACGAGCAGTACTTC. The V and J genes are TRBV20-1 and TRBJ2-7; tentatively, D is TRBD1 or TRBD2 (5 bases each). Germline V gives CDR1 DFQATT, CDR2 SNEGSKA (reference sequence). The CDR3 extends over 11 amino acids. Trimming cost V 5 bases and J 2 bases, with 7 bases left between them.

The chain employs TRBV27 and TRBJ2-7; 11 bases align to TRBD2. Trimming took 3 bases from V and 2 from J; bases not matched to a gene: 6. The germline V gene encodes CDR1 MNHEY and CDR2 SMNVEV (reference sequence). This CDR3 region has 16 residues. The CDR3 sequence is CASSLLLAGAAYEQYF. The CDR3 coding sequence is TGTGCCAGCAGTTTGTTACTAGCGGGAGCAGCCTACGAGCAGTACTTC.

This clone was seen more than once but under ten times. The rearrangement links TRBV28 to TRBJ1-2; maybe TRBD1 (6 bases). Germline V gives CDR1 MDHEN, CDR2 SYDVKM. This CDR3 comprises 13 residues. The V and J ends lost 4 bases and 4 bases respectively, with 10 bases between them. The CDR3 protein is CASSWGRGYGYTF. Here the CDR3 DNA reads TGTGCCAGCAGTTGGGGGCGGGGCTATGGCTACACCTTC.

This chain connects TRBV5-1 to TRBJ2-7; D possibly corresponds to TRBD2 (5 bases). Germline V CDR1 and CDR2: SGHRS, YFSETQ. The CDR3 extends over 14 amino acids. V was trimmed by 4 bases and J by 1 base, leaving 12 bases between them. CDR3 in DNA: TGCGCCAGCAGCCCCGCCCCGGGGTCCTACGAGCAGTACTTC. This translates into CASSPAPGSYEQYF.

The chain couples TRBV18 to TRBJ2-3; D is possibly TRBD2 (6 bases). Germline V gene sequence: CDR1 KGHSH, CDR2 LQKENI. Trimming left V 3 bases short and J 1 base short, with 11 bases between. The CDR3 totals 15 residues. CDR3 protein: CASSPPSSGTDTQYF. CDR3 DNA: TGTGCCAGCTCACCCCCCTCTAGCGGCACAGATACGCAGTATTTT.

CDR3 coding DNA: TGTGCCAGCAGTTACTCGGCGGGGGCAGGGGAAAAACTGTTTTTT. It codes for CASSYSAGAGEKLFF. This chain connects TRBV6-5 to TRBJ1-4, with D possibly being TRBD1 (6 bases). This CDR3 has 15 amino acids. CDR1 and CDR2 from the germline V gene are MNHEY and SVGAGI. V lost 0 bases to trimming and J lost 8 bases, with 13 bases between them.